Listed here are 16 T cell receptor beta chains from one sample, sequenced in a study of blood T cell repertoires in COVID-19. Some clones are missing from TCRdb's copy, which holds only in-frame ones; the method was immunoSEQ multiplex PCR. The sample shows some 180,000 clones, under 80% of them seen only once. The specimen was peripheral blood. All receptors come from a man between 50 and 59 years old who had recovered from COVID-19.

The chain links TRBV30 to TRBJ2-2; tentatively, D is TRBD1 (6 bases). The length of the CDR3 is 15 residues. The ends were cut back, 5 bases at V and 0 bases at J, with 13 bases in the middle. Germline CDR1 and CDR2: GTSNPN and SVGIG (reference sequence). CDR3 nucleotide sequence: TGTGCCTGGGAGGACAGCCGAACGAACACCGGGGAGCTGTTTTTT. It specifies CAWEDSRTNTGELFF.

About this clone: The DNA is left out, because the CDR3 cannot be placed on it with certainty; the CDR3 is given as TCRdb lists it. The V and J genes are TRBV21-1 and TRBJ1-4; the listed D gene, TRBD1, was not tested against the DNA. TRBV21-1 is noted as a pseudogene. The CDR3 region is 15 residues in length, termini included. CDR3 loop: CASSKVGQGTEKLFF.

The DNA for the CDR3 is TGTGCCAGCAGTTTCCGTAGCGGGAACACCGGGGAGCTGTTTTTT. Protein sequence: CASSFRSGNTGELFF. V is TRBV6-5 and J is TRBJ2-2; D perhaps matches TRBD2 (6 bases). The CDR3 length is 15 residues. Germline loops: CDR1 MNHEY, CDR2 SVGAGI. V was shortened by 4 bases and J by 1 base, with 10 bases between the two germline ends.

This clone was observed many times. The J gene is TRBJ2-1, the V gene TRBV5-6, with D possibly TRBD2 on 5 matching bases. This CDR3 comprises 15 residues. Germline CDR1 reads SGHDT; CDR2 reads YYEEEE. The V gene lost 7 bases and the J gene lost 3 bases, with 17 bases spanning the gap. CDR3 residues: CASGPVGGGYNEQFF. The CDR3 DNA is TGTGCCAGCGGGCCGGTGGGCGGAGGCTACAATGAGCAGTTCTTC.

V and J are TRBV27 and TRBJ1-1; 8 nucleotides agree with TRBD1. CDR3 length: 14 amino acids. The germline V gene encodes CDR1 MNHEY and CDR2 SMNVEV (reference sequence). V gave up 5 bases and J gave up 9 bases; unmatched junction bases: 11. For the CDR3, the DNA is TGTGCCAGCAGTCCCACGGACAGGGATAGGAAAGCTTTCTTT. Its translation is CASSPTDRDRKAFF.

DNA of the CDR3: TGTGCCAGCAGTTTAGACGGACAGGGAACGGGCTACACCTTC. Encoded protein: CASSLDGQGTGYTF. The chain employs TRBV28 and TRBJ1-2, with TRBD1 matching 8 bases. The CDR3 is made up of 14 amino acids. The junction had 7 bases not matched to a gene; V was cut back by 2 bases and J by 8 bases. Germline CDR1 and CDR2: MDHEN and SYDVKM.

The V call is TRBV27, the J call TRBJ1-1, with D hard to call. Per the germline V gene, CDR1 is MNHEY and CDR2 is SMNVEV (reference sequence). The ends were cut back, 1 base at V and 1 base at J, with 10 bases in the middle. The CDR3 is 15 residues long. For the CDR3, the DNA is TGTGCCAGCAGTTTATACCGCGTCCCGAACACTGAAGCTTTCTTT. Translated: CASSLYRVPNTEAFF.

The J gene is TRBJ2-1, the V gene TRBV7-8, with 10 bases lining up with TRBD1. The V and J ends lost 5 bases and 2 bases, in that order; junction bases with no gene match: 12. Germline V lookup: CDR1 SGHVS, CDR2 FQNEAQ. This CDR3 contains 18 residues. The CDR3 DNA sequence: TGTGCCAGCAGCCTAAAGGGGACAGGGGCGTCAGCCTACAATGAGCAGTTCTTC. Translation: CASSLKGTGASAYNEQFF. Together with reference TRBV7-8 and TRBJ2-1, the CDR3 gives the full variable domain: GAGVSQSPRYKVAKRGQDVALRCDPISGHVSLFWYQQALGQGPEFLTYFQNEAQLDKSGLPSDRFFAERPEGSVSTLKIQRTQQEDSAVYLCASSLKGTGASAYNEQFFGPGTRLTVL.

This chain joins TRBV15 and TRBJ2-2, with 7 positions matching TRBD1. The CDR3 sequence is 15 residues long. Germline V gene lookup returns CDR1 LNHNV and CDR2 YYDKDF (reference sequence). Germline trimming cut 6 bases from V and 0 bases from J; bases unmatched to any gene: 4. The CDR3 protein is CATSTGQTNTGELFF. CDR3 nucleotides: TGTGCCACCAGTACGGGACAGACGAACACCGGGGAGCTGTTTTTT.

The rearrangement joins TRBV25-1 to TRBJ2-1; 10 bases fit TRBD2. Germline lookup yields CDR1 MGHDK and CDR2 SYGVNS. This CDR3 is built from 17 residues. Germline trimming cut 4 bases from V and 9 bases from J; bases unmatched to any gene: 15. CDR3 sequence: CASSGWTSGHAPSEQFF. The CDR3 DNA reads TGTGCCAGCAGTGGCTGGACTAGCGGCCATGCACCGAGTGAGCAGTTCTTC.

This clone was seen many times. The chain has TRBV28 and TRBJ1-5; D is unclear. The V gene's germline CDR1 is MDHEN and CDR2 SYDVKM. V lost 5 bases, J lost 5 bases, and 19 bases lay in between. The CDR3 contains 16 residues. DNA of the CDR3: TGTGCCAGCAGTCCCATACCCGGACGGGGAGATCAGCCCCAGCATTTT. Encoded protein: CASSPIPGRGDQPQHF.

The rearrangement links TRBV19 to TRBJ2-7; D unresolved. Germline assignment: CDR1 LNHDA and CDR2 SQIVND (reference sequence). The CDR3 is 11 amino acids. With 5 bases removed from V and 10 bases from J, the gap between germline ends came to 12 bases. In DNA form, the CDR3 reads TGTGCCAGTAGTGCAGGTACGAGACAGTACTTC. Translated: CASSAGTRQYF.

This clone showed up just once. The chain links TRBV9 to TRBJ1-4; D perhaps matches TRBD1 (6 bases). With 0 bases removed from V and 5 bases from J, the gap between germline ends came to 8 bases. Germline CDR1 is SGDLS and CDR2 is YYNGEE. CDR3 size: 14 residues. CDR3 sequence reads: CASSVETGNEKLFF. The CDR3 coding sequence is TGTGCCAGCAGCGTAGAAACAGGGAATGAAAAACTGTTTTTT.

V and J are TRBV18 and TRBJ2-1; TRBD1 is a possible D gene (6 bases). CDR3 size: 17 residues. The germline V gene has CDR1 KGHSH and CDR2 LQKENI. The ends were cut back, 4 bases at V and 0 bases at J, with 16 bases in the middle. The CDR3 reads CASSRSLQGSSYNEQFF. The CDR3, as DNA: TGTGCCAGCTCACGGTCGCTGCAGGGGAGCTCCTACAATGAGCAGTTCTTC.

This clone occurred once. The chain links TRBV6-5 to TRBJ1-1; the D gene is possibly TRBD1 (5 bases). V shed 6 bases and J shed 1 base, with 9 bases lying between them. CDR3 length: 13 residues. In germline, CDR1 is MNHEY, CDR2 SVGAGI. CDR3 residues: CASSLGQNTEAFF. DNA of the CDR3: TGTGCCAGCAGCTTAGGACAGAACACTGAAGCTTTCTTT.

This sequence joins TRBV29-1 and TRBJ2-7; TRBD1 matches 9 bases. V shed 8 bases and J 4 bases; nucleotides not matched to a gene: 9. Germline CDR1 SQVTM, CDR2 ANQGSEA. The CDR3 extends over 13 amino acids. The CDR3 is CSIDRGMGYEQYF. CDR3 DNA sequence: TGCAGCATCGACAGGGGGATGGGATACGAGCAGTACTTC.